This entry concerns a single T cell receptor beta chain. Its antigen remains unidentified. These data originate in a study of PD-1 blockade in classical Hodgkin lymphoma. Broader study findings: Newly diagnosed patients and complete responders had comparable diversity at baseline. The study reported lower baseline TCR diversity in newly diagnosed patients than in healthy donors. The study found that TCR diversity rose significantly by C4D1 in CD4+ but not CD8+ cells.

All trial patients relapsed after autologous stem cell transplantation. The assay was immunoSEQ multiplex PCR, and TCRdb's table has in-frame clones only and misses some. The sample has about 94,000 clones; roughly 87% are singletons. The germline CDR1 and CDR2 sequences are MDHEN and SYDVKM. The CDR3 is made up of 13 amino acids. Deletions cut 8 bases from V and 3 bases from J, with 14 bases between. Source: peripheral blood mononuclear cells (PBMCs), taken before the second cycle of nivolumab. The source of this sequence is a human donor with classical Hodgkin lymphoma. The gene calls are TRBV28 and TRBJ2-7; a weak D match, TRBD1 (8 bases). CDR3 coding DNA: TGTGCCAGCGTACAGGGGGGGTTCTACGAGCAGTACTTC. Protein product: CASVQGGFYEQYF.